The clone carrying this T cell receptor (beta chain) has more than one count but fewer than ten. The antigen remains unidentified. The entry originates in a study of cytomegalovirus exposure and HLA in healthy donors. The PCR contained 60 Vbeta and 13 Jbeta primers. Assay used: immunoSEQ multiplex PCR; TCRdb lists only in-frame clones, some missing. This sample has about 160,000 clones; 75% to 85% occur once, and the top ten carry 3.5%. Study conclusions and caveats: Donors were assumed by presence/absence analyses to have roughly uniform sequencing depth. A missense variant in DCLRE1C was later tied to TCR beta V- and J-gene trimming.

There are 14 residues in the CDR3. V was cut by 5 bases and J by 5 bases, with 16 bases left in between. Per germline, CDR1 GTSNPN and CDR2 SVGIG (reference sequence). The V gene is TRBV30, the J gene TRBJ2-1, with D possibly TRBD2 on 6 matching bases. The origin of this receptor is a human donor in good health. The specimen was PBMCs. The CDR3 loop is CAWFRDLVNNEQFF. CDR3 nucleotide sequence: TGTGCCTGGTTCCGGGACTTGGTTAACAATGAGCAGTTCTTC.